A selection of T cell receptor beta chains follows, all from one sample in a study of T-cell memory formation after mild COVID-19. TCRdb itself ran the 5' RACE reads through MiXCR, one entry per CDR3 protein. Among roughly 170,000 distinct CDR3 sequences listed, about a fifth were seen once. Sequencing was done on a sample of PBMCs or a T cell subset sorted from them (not recorded which). Receptor source: an adult woman who had mild COVID-19 (a few samples of this study predate the infection). Cell type and time point are not known. The CDR3 runs from the conserved cysteine through the conserved F or W. The D gene is left open where the match is weak. Not all rows give a size; the values are once, few, many and, for expanded clones, a class.

j_call d_call v_call clone_size cdr3_aa cdr3_nt
TRBJ2-3 TRBD2 TRBV9 few CASSVRLAVTDTQYF TGTGCCAGCAGCGTAAGACTAGCGGTAACAGATACGCAGTATTTT
TRBJ2-3 TRBD2 TRBV6-5 NA CATGLARDTQYF TGTGCCACCGGACTAGCCCGCGATACGCAGTATTTT
TRBJ1-3 NA TRBV15 NA CATSGSRTSGNTIYF TGTGCCACCAGCGGAAGTCGGACATCTGGAAACACCATATATTTT
TRBJ2-5 NA TRBV24-1 few CATSDFDETQYF TGTGCCACCAGTGATTTTGACGAGACCCAGTACTTC
TRBJ1-5 NA TRBV3-1 NA CASSQEDRYPHQPQHF TGTGCCAGCAGCCAGGAAGACAGGTATCCCCATCAGCCCCAGCATTTT
TRBJ1-1 NA TRBV18 few CASSPIRQENTEAFF TGTGCCAGCTCACCTATCCGACAGGAAAACACTGAAGCTTTCTTT
TRBJ2-7 NA TRBV27 few CASSFQASYEQYF TGTGCCAGCAGTTTCCAGGCCTCATACGAGCAGTACTTC
TRBJ1-3 NA TRBV5-1 NA CASSLGTHSGNTIYF TGCGCCAGCAGCTTGGGGACACACTCTGGAAACACCATATATTTT
TRBJ2-7 NA TRBV7-9 many CASSPKGGVGSYEQYF TGTGCCAGCAGCCCCAAGGGAGGTGTTGGCTCCTACGAGCAGTACTTC
TRBJ1-1 NA TRBV20-1 few CSASSIGGGTEAFF TGCAGTGCTAGTTCCATTGGAGGGGGCACTGAAGCTTTCTTT
TRBJ2-7 TRBD2 TRBV5-1 NA CARVPVGGSSYEQYF TGCGCCAGAGTCCCTGTGGGCGGGAGCTCCTACGAGCAGTACTTC
TRBJ2-1 NA TRBV7-9 many CASSLGLDEQFF TGTGCCAGCAGCTTAGGGCTTGACGAGCAGTTCTTC
TRBJ2-5 TRBD2 TRBV7-9 NA CASSFPTSGGPYQETQYF TGTGCCAGCAGCTTTCCGACTAGCGGGGGACCCTACCAAGAGACCCAGTACTTC
TRBJ2-1 NA TRBV20-1 NA CSAPNSLGPVYNEQFF TGCAGTGCTCCCAATAGCTTGGGACCCGTCTACAATGAGCAGTTCTTC
TRBJ2-7 TRBD1 TRBV7-6 few CASSSGQGPDEQYF TGTGCCAGCAGCTCGGGACAGGGTCCAGACGAGCAGTACTTC
TRBJ2-2 NA TRBV7-9 few CASSPESGELFF TGTGCCAGCAGCCCCGAGTCCGGGGAGCTGTTTTTT
TRBJ1-1 TRBD1 TRBV15 NA CATSRIQGVNTEAFF TGTGCCACCAGCAGGATACAGGGGGTAAACACTGAAGCTTTCTTT
TRBJ2-7 NA TRBV19 NA CASSRRTRDEQYF TGTGCCAGTAGTAGAAGGACACGGGACGAGCAGTACTTC
TRBJ1-2 NA TRBV7-6 once CASSRIGYGYTF TGTGCCAGCAGCCGGATAGGCTATGGCTACACCTTC
TRBJ1-4 NA TRBV23-1 NA CASSTEEDATNEKLFF TGCGCCAGCAGTACGGAGGAAGACGCAACTAATGAAAAACTGTTTTTT
TRBJ1-3 NA TRBV20-1 NA CSARYGNTIYF TGCAGTGCTAGATATGGAAACACCATATATTTT
TRBJ2-3 TRBD2 TRBV7-9 few CASSHSGSGGTDTQYF TGTGCCAGCAGCCATAGCGGGAGCGGTGGCACAGATACGCAGTATTTT